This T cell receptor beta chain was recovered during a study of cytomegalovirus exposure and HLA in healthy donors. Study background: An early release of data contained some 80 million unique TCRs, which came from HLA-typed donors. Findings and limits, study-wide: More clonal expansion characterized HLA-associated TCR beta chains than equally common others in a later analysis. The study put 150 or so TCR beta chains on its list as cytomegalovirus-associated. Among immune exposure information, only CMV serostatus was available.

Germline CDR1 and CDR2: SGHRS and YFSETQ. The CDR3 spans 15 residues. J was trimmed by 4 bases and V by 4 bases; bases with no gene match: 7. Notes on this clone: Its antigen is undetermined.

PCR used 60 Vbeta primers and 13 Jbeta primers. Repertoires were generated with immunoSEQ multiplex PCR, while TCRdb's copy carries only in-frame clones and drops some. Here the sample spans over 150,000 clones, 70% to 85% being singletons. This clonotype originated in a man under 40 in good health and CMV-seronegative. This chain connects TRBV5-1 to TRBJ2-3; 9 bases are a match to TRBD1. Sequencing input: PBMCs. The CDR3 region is CASSLGTGQADTQYF. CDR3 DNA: TGCGCCAGCAGCCTCGGGACAGGGCAGGCAGATACGCAGTATTTT.